This T cell receptor beta chain stems from a study of blood T cell repertoires in COVID-19. Sequencing was performed with immunoSEQ multiplex PCR; in TCRdb, only in-frame clones are kept and a portion is missing. The data show 200,000 to 300,000 clones, 84% seen once. The germline V gene encodes CDR1 MNHEY and CDR2 SMNVEV (reference sequence). J lost 10 bases, V lost 5 bases, and 14 bases had no gene match. The CDR3 spans 15 residues. The V and J genes are TRBV27 and TRBJ2-1; 7 bases are a match to TRBD1. The specimen sequenced was peripheral blood. The clonotype was recovered from a man over 45 with acute or convalescent COVID-19. The CDR3 region is CASSLRSQGSSEQFF. CDR3 bases: TGTGCCAGCAGTCTACGATCACAGGGGTCGAGCGAGCAGTTCTTC.